The 15 T cell receptor beta chains given below trace back to one sample, sequenced in a study of control samples from healthy donors and cancer patients. Measured with immunoSEQ multiplex PCR; TCRdb has only the in-frame clones, and not every one. The sample consists of 60,000 to 70,000 clones, almost 85% of them appearing once. The sequencing sample was made of blood. The receptor set was obtained from a middle-aged man in good health.

V usage is TRBV11-3 and J usage is TRBJ2-1; D not resolved. Germline V gene sequence: CDR1 SGHNT, CDR2 YENEEA. The CDR3 runs to 13 residues. The ends were cut back, 0 bases at V and 4 bases at J, with 4 bases in the middle. The CDR3 spells CASSLEGYNEQFF. CDR3 coding DNA: TGTGCCAGCAGCTTAGAAGGGTACAATGAGCAGTTCTTC.

This sequence joins TRBV18 and TRBJ2-6; D unresolved. The V gene's germline CDR1 is KGHSH and CDR2 LQKENI. Trimming left V 6 bases short and J 0 bases short, with 6 bases between. The CDR3 spans 14 residues. CDR3 sequence reads: CASSATSGANVLTF. The CDR3 region has the DNA TGTGCCAGCTCCGCGACCTCTGGGGCCAACGTCCTGACTTTC.

The genes are TRBV6-5 and TRBJ1-5, with no clear D. Germline values: CDR1 MNHEY, CDR2 SVGAGI. The germline V and J ends were trimmed by 8 bases and 1 base, with 9 bases remaining between them. The CDR3 runs 13 residues. CDR3 loop: CASGRESNQPQHF. CDR3 in DNA: TGTGCCAGCGGGCGGGAAAGCAATCAGCCCCAGCATTTT.

The chain joins TRBV25-1 to TRBJ1-2; D unclear. CDR1 is MGHDK and CDR2 is SYGVNS in the germline V gene. This CDR3 spans 12 amino acids. V lost 8 bases and J lost 1, with 8 bases in between. The CDR3 region is CASEALNYGYTF. CDR3 DNA sequence: TGTGCCAGCGAGGCCCTTAACTATGGCTACACCTTC.

A few counts support this clone. The V call is TRBV6-2 or TRBV6-3, the J call TRBJ2-7; D is unresolved. CDR1 is MNHEY and CDR2 is SVGEGT in the germline V gene. V was pared by 6 bases and J by 4 bases, with 7 bases between. The CDR3 consists of 11 residues. CDR3 DNA sequence: TGTGCCAGCAGCTCACCTTACGAGCAGTACTTC. Protein: CASSSPYEQYF.

J is TRBJ1-5 and V is TRBV3-1 (or the pseudogene TRBV3-2); D gene unclear. Trimming removed 3 bases from V and 4 bases from J, with 4 bases in between. CDR1 and CDR2 from the germline V gene are LGHDT and YNNKEL (reference sequence). This CDR3 region has 12 residues. The CDR3 DNA sequence: TGTGCCAGCAGCCAGTCGAATCAGCCCCAGCATTTT. Protein: CASSQSNQPQHF.

The chain uses TRBV7-2 and TRBJ2-1; tentatively, D is TRBD2 (6 bases). V lost 2 bases and J lost 6, with 17 bases in between. Germline values: CDR1 SGHTA, CDR2 FQGNSA. The CDR3 consists of 16 residues. The CDR3 nucleotides read TGTGCCAGCAGCTTAAGCATCGGGGGAATAGTCAATGAGCAGTTCTTC. This translates into CASSLSIGGIVNEQFF.

This sequence joins TRBV3-1 (or the pseudogene TRBV3-2) and TRBJ1-3; 7 positions match TRBD1. J was trimmed by 5 bases and V by 0 bases; bases with no gene match: 13. Germline loops: CDR1 LGHDT, CDR2 YNNKEL (reference sequence). The CDR3 spans 18 residues. In DNA, the CDR3 is TGTGCCAGCAGCCAAGATATGAGGGGGCCCGATTCCCGAAACACCATATATTTT. Amino acids: CASSQDMRGPDSRNTIYF.

The CDR3 bases are TGTGCCAGCAGCTTTTTGGGGGAAGGGGTCACTGAAGCTTTCTTT. Translated: CASSFLGEGVTEAFF. This chain uses TRBV5-6 with TRBJ1-1, with a tentative D call TRBD1 (5 bases). The ends were cut back, 2 bases at V and 4 bases at J, with 15 bases in the middle. This CDR3 is 15 amino acids long. Germline assignment: CDR1 SGHDT and CDR2 YYEEEE.

V usage is TRBV5-1 and J usage is TRBJ1-5; the D is unclear. Trimming cost V 9 bases and J 3 bases, with 13 bases left between them. The germline gives CDR1 SGHRS, CDR2 YFSETQ. CDR3 length: 13 residues. The CDR3 region is CATSGPLNQPQHF. In DNA form, the CDR3 reads TGCGCCACCTCCGGACCGCTCAATCAGCCCCAGCATTTT.

The chain carries TRBV5-5 and TRBJ1-2; D remains unclear. Germline values: CDR1 SGHKS, CDR2 YYEKEE (reference sequence). V lost 2 bases to trimming and J lost 0 bases, with 2 bases between them. The CDR3 consists of 12 residues. CDR3 loop: CASSFSNYGYTF. The CDR3 bases are TGTGCCAGCAGCTTTTCTAACTATGGCTACACCTTC.

The chain carries TRBV7-2 and TRBJ2-1; no firm D call. The CDR3 consists of 14 residues. Looked up from germline, CDR1 is SGHTA and CDR2 is FQGNSA. V lost 2 bases and J lost 2, with 7 bases in between. CDR3 region: CASSLRPTYNEQFF. Written as DNA, the CDR3 is TGTGCCAGCAGCTTAAGACCAACCTACAATGAGCAGTTCTTC.

This chain joins TRBV7-3 and TRBJ2-2; a weak D match, TRBD2 (5 bases). The V and J ends lost 1 base and 5 bases respectively, with 8 bases between them. CDR1 is SGHTA and CDR2 is FQGTGA in the germline V gene. The CDR3 runs to 14 residues. The CDR3 here is CASSLIRETGELFF. The CDR3 DNA follows: TGTGCCAGCAGCTTAATACGGGAAACCGGGGAGCTGTTTTTT.

The CDR3: CASSPDWGHGNTIYF. The CDR3 DNA is TGTGCCAGCAGTCCCGATTGGGGGCACGGAAACACCATATATTTT. V usage is TRBV6-5 and J usage is TRBJ1-3; perhaps TRBD1 as D (6 bases). This CDR3 has 15 amino acids. V was shortened by 5 bases and J by 4 bases, with 15 bases between the two germline ends. CDR1 and CDR2 from the germline V gene are MNHEY and SVGAGI.

The rearrangement uses TRBV4-3 and TRBJ1-4; a weak D match, TRBD1 (5 bases). V gave up 0 bases and J gave up 3 bases, with 17 bases separating them. The CDR3 has 18 residues. The germline gives CDR1 LGHNA, CDR2 YSLEER. The CDR3 DNA reads TGCGCCAGCAGCCAAGATCCGGCAGGGAGGGGAGCTAATGAAAAACTGTTTTTT. Amino acids: CASSQDPAGRGANEKLFF.